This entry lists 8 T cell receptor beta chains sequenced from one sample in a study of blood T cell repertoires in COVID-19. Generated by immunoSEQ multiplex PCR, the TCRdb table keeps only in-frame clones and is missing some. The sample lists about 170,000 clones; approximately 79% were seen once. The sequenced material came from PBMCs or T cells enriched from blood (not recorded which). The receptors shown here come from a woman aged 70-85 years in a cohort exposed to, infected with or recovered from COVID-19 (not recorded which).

DNA of the CDR3: TGTGCCAGCAGCCGCCGACTCCTTAAAGCGGGAGGGCCCGCCTACGAGCAGTACTTC. Its protein is CASSRRLLKAGGPAYEQYF. V gene TRBV14 combines with J gene TRBJ2-7, with 10 bases lining up with TRBD2. The V gene end was trimmed by 4 bases and the J gene end by 2 bases; junction bases not matched to a gene: 17. Germline CDR1 SGHDN, CDR2 FVKESK. There are 19 residues in the CDR3.

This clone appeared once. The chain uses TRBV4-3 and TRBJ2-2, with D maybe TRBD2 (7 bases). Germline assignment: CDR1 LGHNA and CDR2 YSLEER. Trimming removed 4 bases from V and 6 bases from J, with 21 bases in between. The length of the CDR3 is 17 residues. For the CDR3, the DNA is TGCGCCAGCAGCCTCCGGCCGAGGGGGGGGACGGCCGGGGAGCTGTTTTTT. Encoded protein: CASSLRPRGGTAGELFF.

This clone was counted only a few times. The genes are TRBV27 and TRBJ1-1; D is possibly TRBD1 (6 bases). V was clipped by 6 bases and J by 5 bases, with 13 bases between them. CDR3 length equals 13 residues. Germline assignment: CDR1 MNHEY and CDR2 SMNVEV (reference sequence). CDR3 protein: CASRLQGWTEAFF. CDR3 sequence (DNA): TGTGCCAGCAGGCTACAGGGTTGGACTGAAGCTTTCTTT.

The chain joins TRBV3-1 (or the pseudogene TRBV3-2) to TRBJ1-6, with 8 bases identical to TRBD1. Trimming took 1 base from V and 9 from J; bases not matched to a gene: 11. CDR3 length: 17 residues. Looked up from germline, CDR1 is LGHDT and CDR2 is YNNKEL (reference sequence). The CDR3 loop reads CASSQANRGSVGSPLHF. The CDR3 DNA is TGTGCCAGCAGCCAAGCGAACAGGGGGAGTGTGGGTTCACCCCTCCACTTT.

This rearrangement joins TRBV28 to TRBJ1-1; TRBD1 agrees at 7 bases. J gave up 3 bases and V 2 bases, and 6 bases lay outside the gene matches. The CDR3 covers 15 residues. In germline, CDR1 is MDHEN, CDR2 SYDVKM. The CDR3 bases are TGTGCCAGCAGTTTAGCCCAGGGGGGATACACTGAAGCTTTCTTT. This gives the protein CASSLAQGGYTEAFF.

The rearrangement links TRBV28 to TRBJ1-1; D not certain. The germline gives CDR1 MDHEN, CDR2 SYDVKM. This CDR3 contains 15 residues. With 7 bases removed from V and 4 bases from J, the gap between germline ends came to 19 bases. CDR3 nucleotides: TGTGCCAGCACTCTCCCCGGGAGAATGGGCACTGAAGCTTTCTTT. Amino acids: CASTLPGRMGTEAFF.

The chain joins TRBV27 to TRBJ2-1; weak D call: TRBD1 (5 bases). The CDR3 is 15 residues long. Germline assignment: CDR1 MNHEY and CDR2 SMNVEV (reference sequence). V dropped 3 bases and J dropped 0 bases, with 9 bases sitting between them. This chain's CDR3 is CASSLGPSSYNEQFF. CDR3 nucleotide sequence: TGTGCCAGCAGTTTGGGGCCGAGCTCCTACAATGAGCAGTTCTTC.

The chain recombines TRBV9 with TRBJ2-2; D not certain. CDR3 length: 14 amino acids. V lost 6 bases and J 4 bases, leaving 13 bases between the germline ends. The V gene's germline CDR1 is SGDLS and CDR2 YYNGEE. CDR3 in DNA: TGTGCCAGCAATGACTTTTCGGGCACCGGGGAGCTGTTTTTT. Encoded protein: CASNDFSGTGELFF.